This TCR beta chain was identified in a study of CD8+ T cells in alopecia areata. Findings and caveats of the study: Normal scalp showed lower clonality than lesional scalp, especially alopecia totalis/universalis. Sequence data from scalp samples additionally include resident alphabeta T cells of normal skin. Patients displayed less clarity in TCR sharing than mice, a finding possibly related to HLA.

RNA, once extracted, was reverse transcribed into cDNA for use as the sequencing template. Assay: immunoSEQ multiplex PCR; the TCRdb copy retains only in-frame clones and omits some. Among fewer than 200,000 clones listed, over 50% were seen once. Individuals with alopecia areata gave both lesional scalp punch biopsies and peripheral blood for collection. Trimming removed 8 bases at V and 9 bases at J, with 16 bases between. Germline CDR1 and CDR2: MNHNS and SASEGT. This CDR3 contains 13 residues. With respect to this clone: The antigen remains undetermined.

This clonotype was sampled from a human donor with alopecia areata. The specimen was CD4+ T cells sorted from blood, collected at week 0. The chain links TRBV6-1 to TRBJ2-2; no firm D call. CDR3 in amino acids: CASYEVYSRELFF. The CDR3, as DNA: TGTGCCAGCTACGAGGTCTACTCCCGGGAGCTGTTTTTT.